This T cell receptor (beta chain) comes out of a study of response to subunit inactivated influenza vaccine. With 1 base removed from V and 0 bases from J, the gap between germline ends came to 16 bases. The germline CDR1 and CDR2 sequences are MGHRA and YSYEKL. This CDR3 comprises 17 residues. In TCRdb, the RT-PCR reads were re-called with MiXCR into one record per CDR3 protein. Of 150,000 or so distinct CDR3 sequences listed, about 10% are singletons. The sequencing here drew on CD8+ T cells sorted from PBMCs, taken around 2 years after vaccination. The rearrangement links TRBV4-1 to TRBJ2-7; tentative D call: TRBD1 (6 bases). This receptor was taken from a man aged 45-69 years who received an inactivated influenza vaccine. The CDR3 protein is CASSQVVWGPSSYEQYF. DNA for the CDR3: TGCGCCAGCAGCCAAGTCGTTTGGGGGCCGAGCTCCTACGAGCAGTACTTC.